The 12 T cell receptor beta chains below were found in one sample sequenced in a study of blood T cell repertoires in COVID-19. Sequencing used immunoSEQ multiplex PCR; TCRdb keeps in-frame clones, though not all of them. The sample holds about 100,000 clones, less than 80% seen once. Sequencing used peripheral blood. The receptors shown here come from a man in his 70s with active or convalescent COVID-19.

The CDR3 protein is CASSVAGREVDTQYF. The CDR3 DNA follows: TGTGCCAGCAGCGTAGCAGGCAGGGAGGTAGATACGCAGTATTTT. The genes are TRBV9 and TRBJ2-3, with D tentatively TRBD2 (6 bases). Per germline, CDR1 SGDLS and CDR2 YYNGEE. The V end was cut by 0 bases, the J end by 5 bases, with 13 bases between. The CDR3 contains 15 residues.

The rearrangement links TRBV5-5 to TRBJ2-7, with 8 bases identical to TRBD2. The CDR3 runs to 15 residues. Germline loops: CDR1 SGHKS, CDR2 YYEKEE (reference sequence). The V segment lost 4 bases and the J segment 6 bases; nucleotides outside the gene matches: 12. CDR3 amino acids: CASSVPGLGTSEQYF. DNA of the CDR3: TGTGCCAGCAGCGTCCCGGGACTAGGGACGAGCGAGCAGTACTTC. Full variable domain (rest looked up from reference TRBV5-5 and TRBJ2-7): DAGVTQSPTHLIKTRGQQVTLRCSPISGHKSVSWYQQVLGQGPQFIFQYYEKEERGRGNFPDRFSARQFPNYSSELNVNALLLGDSALYLCASSVPGLGTSEQYFGPGTRLTVT.

This clone appeared a single time. J is TRBJ2-3 and V is TRBV2, with a tentative D call TRBD2 (7 bases). CDR1 SNHLY and CDR2 FYNNEI come from the germline V gene. V lost 6 bases and J 0 bases, leaving 10 bases between the germline ends. The CDR3 loop spans 14 amino acids. CDR3 sequence (DNA): TGTGCCAGCAGAGGGGGGGGGAGCACAGATACGCAGTATTTT. This encodes CASRGGGSTDTQYF.

This clone was recorded many times. The rearrangement joins TRBV19 to TRBJ2-5, with a tentative D call TRBD2 (7 bases). The germline V gene encodes CDR1 LNHDA and CDR2 SQIVND (reference sequence). This CDR3 spans 13 amino acids. V was cut by 7 bases and J by 5 bases, with 14 bases left in between. CDR3 DNA sequence: TGTGCCAGTAAGGTGGGGGGGCAGGAGACCCAGTACTTC. Encoded protein: CASKVGGQETQYF.

The chain has TRBV9 and TRBJ2-7, with D perhaps TRBD2 (6 bases). The CDR3 is made up of 13 amino acids. V lost 4 bases, J lost 1 base, and 9 bases lay in between. CDR1 is SGDLS, CDR2 YYNGEE, per germline. The CDR3 region has the DNA TGTGCCAGCAGCCCGGGGACTTCCTACGAGCAGTACTTC. Protein product: CASSPGTSYEQYF.

The chain couples TRBV18 to TRBJ2-7; D is undetermined. V lost 3 bases, J lost 1 base, and 16 bases lay in between. The CDR3 is 16 amino acids. Germline CDR1 KGHSH, CDR2 LQKENI. This CDR3 reads CASSPARIGRSYEQYF. CDR3 DNA: TGTGCCAGCTCACCGGCGCGGATAGGAAGGTCCTACGAGCAGTACTTC.

V usage is TRBV28 and J usage is TRBJ1-1; D may be TRBD1 (6 bases). V lost 3 bases and J lost 2, with 13 bases in between. Germline assignment: CDR1 MDHEN and CDR2 SYDVKM. The CDR3 totals 15 residues. The CDR3 protein is CASSFGGAGNTEAFF. In DNA, the CDR3 is TGTGCCAGCAGTTTTGGGGGCGCTGGCAACACTGAAGCTTTCTTT. The whole variable domain, remainder taken from reference TRBV28 and TRBJ1-1, is DVKVTQSSRYLVKRTGEKVFLECVQDMDHENMFWYRQDPGLGLRLIYFSYDVKMKEKGDIPEGYSVSREKKERFSLILESASTNQTSMYLCASSFGGAGNTEAFFGQGTRLTVV.

The chain couples TRBV24-1 to TRBJ2-2; no clear D gene. CDR1 KGHDR and CDR2 SFDVKD come from the germline V gene. The CDR3 consists of 12 residues. With 9 bases removed from V and 5 bases from J, the gap between germline ends came to 9 bases. The CDR3: CATDTQTGELFF. The CDR3 nucleotides are TGTGCCACCGACACGCAGACCGGGGAGCTGTTTTTT.

This clone was seen just once. CDR3 DNA: TGCGCCAGCAGCTCCGGACTAGCGGGAGTGGAGACCCAGTACTTC. The encoded protein is CASSSGLAGVETQYF. The V and J genes are TRBV5-1 and TRBJ2-5; the match to TRBD2 covers 13 bases. The CDR3 consists of 15 residues. Germline V CDR1 and CDR2: SGHRS, YFSETQ. Unmatched junction bases numbered 4, after V lost 3 bases and J lost 5 bases.

The chain combines TRBV5-4 with TRBJ2-3, with 13 bases that match TRBD2. The CDR3 runs to 17 residues. V trimming: 5 bases; J trimming: 1 base; junction bases outside the gene matches: 7. Germline values: CDR1 SGHNT, CDR2 YYREEE (reference sequence). The CDR3 nucleotides are TGTGCCAGCAGAGAAACTAGCGGGAGGGCCGGCACAGATACGCAGTATTTT. Amino acid sequence: CASRETSGRAGTDTQYF.

A word on this clone: This may stem from a read error, because a much larger clone lies one nucleotide away. This chain links TRBV5-1 with TRBJ2-7; 9 bases match TRBD2. CDR3 length: 14 amino acids. Germline loops: CDR1 SGHRS, CDR2 YFSETQ. As DNA, the CDR3 is TGCCCCAGCAGCTGGGGCGCGGGGGGGCACGAGCAGTACTTC. Translated: CPSSWGAGGHEQYF.

V is TRBV2 and J is TRBJ2-1, with TRBD2 matching over 8 bases. Germline CDR1 and CDR2: SNHLY and FYNNEI. Losses at the gene ends were 0 bases for V and 4 bases for J; bases not matched to a gene: 11. CDR3 length equals 18 residues. Written as DNA, the CDR3 is TGTGCCAGCAGTGAAGCGGGTGTTACCGGGACTAGATACAATGAGCAGTTCTTC. It is translated as CASSEAGVTGTRYNEQFF.